The present TCR beta chain was sequenced within a study of OX40 agonist ivuxolimab in advanced cancers. Study details: In this cohort, patients received ivuxolimab, an agonistic anti-OX40 (CD134) antibody. Patients undergoing dose escalation presented with hepatocellular carcinoma, melanoma, renal cell or head and neck cancer.

A history of autoimmune disease or systemic immunosuppression excluded patients. Data came from immunoSEQ multiplex PCR; TCRdb stores just in-frame clones and leaves some out. The sample has some 40,000 clones, roughly 80% seen once. The CDR3 loop spans 14 amino acids. Germline CDR1 is MNHEY and CDR2 is SVGAGI. V shed 6 bases and J 4 bases; nucleotides not matched to a gene: 4. The rearrangement uses TRBV6-5 and TRBJ2-2; 8 bases are shared with TRBD1. Sequencing used CD4+ or CD8+ T cells sorted from blood, obtained in a trial of the OX40 agonist ivuxolimab. The sequence derives from an adult with an advanced solid tumor such as melanoma, head and neck, liver or kidney cancer. CDR3 DNA sequence: TGTGCCAGCAGGGAAACAGGGGGCACCGGGGAGCTGTTTTTT. Its translation: CASRETGGTGELFF.